One sample yielded the 26 T cell receptor beta chains listed below, sequenced in a study of blood T cell repertoires in COVID-19. Assay used: immunoSEQ multiplex PCR; TCRdb lists only in-frame clones, some missing. The data hold about 120,000 clones, with 75% to 90% observed a single time. Material for sequencing was peripheral blood. All receptors come from a human donor with acute or convalescent COVID-19. The donor label of this sample is uncertain.

This clone showed up just once. The chain carries TRBV7-3 and TRBJ2-1; a possible D gene is TRBD2 (5 bases). V was clipped by 0 bases and J by 8 bases, with 11 bases between them. CDR3 length: 14 amino acids. CDR1 and CDR2 (germline): SGHTA, FQGTGA. The CDR3 reads CASSLTDPRDEQFF. In DNA form, the CDR3 reads TGTGCCAGCAGCTTAACTGATCCGAGGGATGAGCAGTTCTTC.

This clone was seen a few times. This chain uses TRBV5-1 with TRBJ2-1, with TRBD2 matching 8 bases. CDR1 is SGHRS and CDR2 is YFSETQ in the germline V gene. J gave up 4 bases and V 2 bases, and 5 bases lay outside the gene matches. The CDR3 loop spans 15 amino acids. The CDR3 protein is CASSFSTSVYNEQFF. For the CDR3, the DNA is TGCGCCAGCAGCTTTTCGACTAGCGTATACAATGAGCAGTTCTTC.

Only one count was recorded for this clone. The rearrangement links TRBV3-1 (or the pseudogene TRBV3-2) to TRBJ1-4; possibly TRBD1 for D (5 bases). This CDR3 region has 13 residues. Germline CDR1 LGHDT, CDR2 YNNKEL (reference sequence). V was cut by 3 bases and J by 4 bases, with 6 bases left in between. The chain's CDR3 is CASSHRDNEKLFF. DNA for the CDR3: TGTGCCAGCAGCCACAGGGATAATGAAAAACTGTTTTTT.

This chain uses TRBV28 with TRBJ2-5; 9 nucleotides align to TRBD1. The CDR3 is 14 amino acids. The germline V gene has CDR1 MDHEN and CDR2 SYDVKM. V shed 7 bases and J 5 bases; nucleotides not matched to a gene: 8. The CDR3 spells CASIRDRVGETQYF. For the CDR3, the DNA is TGTGCCAGCATAAGGGACAGGGTGGGGGAGACCCAGTACTTC.

The rearrangement uses TRBV2 and TRBJ2-7; D not certain. The CDR3 length is 14 residues. V was pared by 4 bases and J by 0 bases, with 10 bases between. Germline-derived CDR1 and CDR2 are SNHLY and FYNNEI. CDR3 DNA sequence: TGTGCCAGCAGTGGTAGGAGAAGCTCCTACGAGCAGTACTTC. Amino acid sequence: CASSGRRSSYEQYF.

The chain joins TRBV6-5 to TRBJ1-2; maybe TRBD1 (5 bases). Germline CDR1 MNHEY, CDR2 SVGAGI. V was clipped by 5 bases and J by 1 base, with 8 bases between them. CDR3 length: 13 residues. The CDR3 DNA reads TGTGCCAGCAGTCCGACAGTTAACTATGGCTACACCTTC. Amino acids: CASSPTVNYGYTF.

The CDR3 sequence is CASKQRNTEAFF. The DNA of the CDR3 is TGTGCCAGCAAACAAAGGAACACTGAAGCTTTCTTT. The genes are TRBV28 and TRBJ1-1; D is unclear. The V and J ends lost 7 bases and 1 base respectively, with 7 bases between them. Germline V gene data show CDR1 as MDHEN and CDR2 as SYDVKM. The CDR3 consists of 12 residues.

The chain recombines TRBV29-1 with TRBJ2-5, with 12 bases lining up with TRBD2. The CDR3 is 16 amino acids. With 0 bases clipped from V and 3 bases from J, the junction kept 5 bases outside the gene matches. CDR1 SQVTM and CDR2 ANQGSEA come from the germline V gene. The CDR3 DNA is TGCAGCGTTGAAGATCTCCGGACTAGCGGGAAAGAGACCCAGTACTTC. This sequence encodes CSVEDLRTSGKETQYF.

The J gene is TRBJ1-6, the V gene TRBV19, with 8 positions matching TRBD1. The V gene end was trimmed by 6 bases and the J gene end by 9 bases; junction bases not matched to a gene: 7. The germline CDR1 and CDR2 sequences are LNHDA and SQIVND (reference sequence). This CDR3 is 14 amino acids long. The DNA of the CDR3 is TGTGCCAGTAGCCAATCAGGGGGCGGTTCACCCCTCCACTTT. It translates to CASSQSGGGSPLHF.

This chain joins TRBV24-1 and TRBJ2-7; 14 bases line up with TRBD2. After removal of 5 bases from V and 5 bases from J, the junction contained 4 bases not matched to a gene. This CDR3 has 15 amino acids. Germline CDR1 reads KGHDR; CDR2 reads SFDVKD. The CDR3 DNA reads as TGTGCCACCAGTGGAGAGGGACTAGCGGGAGACGAGCAGTACTTC. It specifies CATSGEGLAGDEQYF.

The J gene is TRBJ1-2, the V gene TRBV27; D uncertain. CDR1 and CDR2 from the germline V gene are MNHEY and SMNVEV (reference sequence). There are 20 residues in the CDR3. Trimming removed 0 bases at V and 3 bases at J, with 26 bases between. CDR3 sequence reads: CASSLSYVRRGTDNYYGYTF. The CDR3 coding sequence is TGTGCCAGCAGTTTATCGTATGTCCGACGTGGAACAGACAACTACTATGGCTACACCTTC.

The gene calls are TRBV27 and TRBJ2-1; 8 bases line up with TRBD1. Unmatched junction bases numbered 20, after V lost 2 bases and J lost 8 bases. This CDR3 has 19 amino acids. The germline V gene has CDR1 MNHEY and CDR2 SMNVEV (reference sequence). The CDR3 is CASSLPLYARGRDSHEQFF. CDR3 nucleotide sequence: TGTGCCAGCAGTTTACCCCTTTATGCCAGGGGGCGCGATTCCCATGAGCAGTTCTTC.

The chain couples TRBV2 to TRBJ1-1; 9 bases are shared with TRBD1. CDR1 and CDR2 from the germline V gene are SNHLY and FYNNEI. This CDR3 contains 14 residues. The V and J ends lost 5 bases and 1 base, in that order; junction bases with no gene match: 2. CDR3 residues: CASSLTGGNTEAFF. In DNA form, the CDR3 reads TGTGCCAGCAGTTTGACAGGGGGGAACACTGAAGCTTTCTTT. Using reference TRBV2 and TRBJ1-1 for the parts outside the CDR3, the full variable domain is EPEVTQTPSHQVTQMGQEVILRCVPISNHLYFYWYRQILGQKVEFLVSFYNNEISEKSEIFDDQFSVERPDGSNFTLKIRSTKLEDSAMYFCASSLTGGNTEAFFGQGTRLTVV.

This chain connects TRBV5-3 to TRBJ2-7, with D maybe TRBD2 (7 bases). TRBV5-3 falls under the ORF class, with uncertain function. V lost 7 bases to trimming and J lost 6 bases, with 23 bases between them. This CDR3 region has 15 residues. The CDR3 DNA reads as TGTGCCAGAGTCTCTGCCGGGGGGCGCTACAGCGAGCAGTACTTC. Its translation is CARVSAGGRYSEQYF.

A few counts support this clone. The chain has TRBV28 and TRBJ1-1; TRBD1 might be the D (6 bases). Germline assignment: CDR1 MDHEN and CDR2 SYDVKM. V was shortened by 2 bases and J by 1 base, with 11 bases between the two germline ends. The CDR3 loop spans 15 amino acids. The CDR3 coding sequence is TGTGCCAGCAGTTTACCGACAGGTGGGAACACTGAAGCTTTCTTT. Translated: CASSLPTGGNTEAFF.

In this sample, this clone turned up once. V gene TRBV4-2 combines with J gene TRBJ1-1; 10 bases map to TRBD1. The CDR3 covers 14 residues. Germline CDR1 and CDR2: LGHNA and YNFKEQ. With 3 bases clipped from V and 7 bases from J, the junction kept 5 bases outside the gene matches. For the CDR3, the DNA is TGTGCCAGCAGCCATGAGGGACAGGGGATTGAAGCTTTCTTT. This translates into CASSHEGQGIEAFF.

This rearrangement joins TRBV28 to TRBJ1-3, with D perhaps TRBD1 (5 bases). The CDR3 runs 16 residues. Trimming cost V 4 bases and J 0 bases, with 13 bases left between them. Germline CDR1 reads MDHEN; CDR2 reads SYDVKM. The CDR3 here is CASSSPTATSGNTIYF. For the CDR3, the DNA is TGTGCCAGCAGTTCGCCGACAGCGACCTCTGGAAACACCATATATTTT.

This clone turned up a few times. The genes are TRBV11-1 and TRBJ2-1, with 10 bases that match TRBD2. V shed 1 base and J 7 bases; nucleotides not matched to a gene: 4. The CDR3 length is 15 residues. Germline CDR1 is SGHAT and CDR2 is FQDESV (reference sequence). The CDR3 DNA reads as TGTGCCAGCAGCTTAGGCGCTAGCGGGAGTAATGAGCAGTTCTTC. Its protein product is CASSLGASGSNEQFF.

The CDR3 DNA reads TGTGCCAGCAGCTTTTGGGGGGGTGAAGCTTTCTTT. This encodes CASSFWGGEAFF. The genes are TRBV5-6 and TRBJ1-1, with D maybe TRBD1 (5 bases). The CDR3 totals 12 residues. Germline values: CDR1 SGHDT, CDR2 YYEEEE. V dropped 2 bases and J dropped 7 bases, with 9 bases sitting between them.

This chain joins TRBV4-3 and TRBJ2-1; D uncertain. Germline V gene data show CDR1 as LGHNA and CDR2 as YSLEER. Trimming cost V 0 bases and J 8 bases, with 14 bases left between them. The CDR3 consists of 15 residues. CDR3 protein: CASSQDLSRVYEQFF. In DNA, the CDR3 is TGCGCCAGCAGCCAAGATCTATCCCGTGTTTATGAGCAGTTCTTC.

The chain couples TRBV7-2 to TRBJ1-1; no clear D. Between the trimmed V and J ends, which lost 4 bases and 4 bases, there was a span of 13 bases. Germline lookup yields CDR1 SGHTA and CDR2 FQGNSA. The CDR3 totals 14 residues. In DNA form, the CDR3 reads TGTGCCAGCAGCTACAGCCTTTTGAGCACTGAAGCTTTCTTT. It is translated as CASSYSLLSTEAFF. Filled out from reference TRBV7-2 and TRBJ1-1, the complete variable domain reads GAGVSQSPSNKVTEKGKDVELRCDPISGHTALYWYRQSLGQGLEFLIYFQGNSAPDKSGLPSDRFSAERTGGSVSTLTIQRTQQEDSAVYLCASSYSLLSTEAFFGQGTRLTVV.

V gene TRBV6-6 combines with J gene TRBJ1-4, with a weak D call TRBD1 (5 bases). Germline-derived CDR1 and CDR2 are MNHNY and SVGAGI (reference sequence). Trimming stripped 4 bases from V and 5 bases from J, with 11 bases between. The CDR3 is 14 residues long. In DNA form, the CDR3 reads TGTGCCAGCAGTTCGGGAGGGACCAATGAAAAACTGTTTTTT. As protein: CASSSGGTNEKLFF.

J is TRBJ1-2 and V is TRBV19, with a weak D call TRBD1 (6 bases). V was pared by 11 bases and J by 7 bases, with 14 bases between. Germline loops: CDR1 LNHDA, CDR2 SQIVND (reference sequence). CDR3 length equals 11 residues. The CDR3 reads CALGGASGYTF. In nucleotides, the CDR3 is TGTGCCCTAGGGGGGGCTTCTGGCTACACCTTC.

This clone showed up just a few times. The chain uses TRBV6-5 and TRBJ1-4, with unresolved D. Between the trimmed V and J ends, which lost 5 bases and 2 bases, there was a span of 9 bases. CDR1 is MNHEY and CDR2 is SVGAGI in the germline V gene. This CDR3 has 14 amino acids. The CDR3 spells CASSRRGTNEKLFF. In DNA, the CDR3 is TGTGCCAGCAGTCGCCGCGGCACTAATGAAAAACTGTTTTTT.

The chain has TRBV9 and TRBJ2-1, with TRBD2 matching over 8 bases. Trimming at V came to 2 bases and at J to 7 bases, leaving 8 bases not matched to a gene. The CDR3 length is 15 residues. CDR1 and CDR2 from the germline V gene are SGDLS and YYNGEE. The CDR3 here is CASSVRHGRANEQFF. The CDR3, as DNA: TGTGCCAGCAGCGTGAGGCACGGGAGGGCGAATGAGCAGTTCTTC.

The CDR3 region has the DNA TGTGCCAGCAGCGTTGGACGAGAGGGTGAAGCTTTCTTT. It encodes CASSVGREGEAFF. The chain combines TRBV7-2 with TRBJ1-1; D call uncertain. This CDR3 contains 13 residues. Germline lookup yields CDR1 SGHTA and CDR2 FQGNSA. Trimming stripped 5 bases from V and 7 bases from J, with 14 bases between. The full variable domain, its missing parts supplied by reference TRBV7-2 and TRBJ1-1, is GAGVSQSPSNKVTEKGKDVELRCDPISGHTALYWYRQSLGQGLEFLIYFQGNSAPDKSGLPSDRFSAERTGGSVSTLTIQRTQQEDSAVYLCASSVGREGEAFFGQGTRLTVV.